This is a list of T cell receptor beta chains from one sample in a study of low-dose radiotherapy and immunotherapy resistance in tumors. MiXCR, run by TCRdb on the reads, gives a single entry per CDR3 protein. Found here are 80,000 to 95,000 distinct CDR3 sequences, under 10% of them singletons; the top ten hold around 0.93%. The material was PBMCs, obtained before treatment. These receptor sequences come from a male donor with prostate cancer. Each CDR3 is given with its conserved first and last residue. Clone sizes are given selectively: once, few, many, or a class where the clone is expanded.

j_gene | abundance | v_gene | CDR3aa
TRBJ1-4 | . | TRBV7-9 | CASSLGATSTNEKLFF
TRBJ2-5 | many | TRBV7-9 | CASGGQGGETQYF
TRBJ2-7 | few | TRBV12-3/TRBV12-4 | CASSPLPGLQYF
TRBJ2-1 | many | TRBV9 | CASSATSGTYNEQFF
TRBJ2-6 | many | TRBV29-1 | CSGGERSGANVLTF
TRBJ2-5 | many | TRBV5-4 | CASSLAREETQYF
TRBJ1-6 | medium-sized | TRBV28 | CASLQGFRGSPLHF
TRBJ2-2 | many | TRBV7-2 | CASSQGNTGELFF
TRBJ2-3 | many | TRBV3-1 | CASSREADTQYF
TRBJ2-3 | many | TRBV6-2/TRBV6-3 | CASRKLAGVTDTQYF
TRBJ2-1 | many | TRBV30 | CAWGRGSVNEQFF
TRBJ2-7 | many | TRBV19 | CASSGTSGSFQQYF
TRBJ2-7 | many | TRBV6-5 | CASRKRGTGAPYEQYF
TRBJ2-7 | many | TRBV2 | CASSGGTSDSYEQYF
TRBJ2-7 | . | TRBV5-4 | CASSRGQANSYEQYF
TRBJ1-1 | many | TRBV20-1 | CSARTAVGFEAFF
TRBJ2-3 | many | TRBV5-1 | CASSRTSGYTDTQYF
TRBJ1-6 | many | TRBV5-1 | CASRDSGNNSPLHF
TRBJ2-1 | many | TRBV24-1 | CATSDLNSNEQFF
TRBJ2-2 | many | TRBV5-1 | CASSRMTRDTGELFF
TRBJ2-5 | many | TRBV20-1 | CSARDGPPLQYF
TRBJ2-7 | . | TRBV10-3 | CAIGITNGNYEQYF
TRBJ2-7 | many | TRBV28 | CASSFTTSYEQYF
TRBJ1-2 | . | TRBV10-3 | CAISDRGGAGITSTNYGYTF
TRBJ2-6 | many | TRBV29-1 | CSAAQGEGGANVLTF
TRBJ2-2 | many | TRBV7-2 | CASSLSGQDTGELFF
TRBJ2-7 | many | TRBV2 | CASRTGTGGPEQYF
TRBJ2-5 | many | TRBV4-2 | CASSQAVAGASTQYF
TRBJ1-1 | many | TRBV6-6 | CASSKYSNTEAFF
TRBJ2-7 | many | TRBV5-5 | CASSFPHVHEQYF
TRBJ2-2 | many | TRBV27 | CASSFIARGRTGELFF
TRBJ2-7 | few | TRBV7-8 | CASSPKDWPWDEQYF
TRBJ2-5 | many | TRBV9 | CASSVAPTGETQYF
TRBJ2-3 | many | TRBV5-1 | CASSVSSGSTDTQYF
TRBJ2-7 | many | TRBV29-1 | CSVGGGGTRSYEQYF
TRBJ2-3 | once | TRBV2 | CASRGRGSADTQYF
TRBJ2-1 | many | TRBV29-1 | CSAGGTGTGNEQFF
TRBJ2-3 | many | TRBV4-3 | CASSQDPYPSTDTQYF
TRBJ2-7 | many | TRBV5-1 | CASSLARGTGPYEQYF
TRBJ2-7 | many | TRBV7-9 | CASSATGTGSHEQYF